This record concerns one T cell receptor beta chain sequence. This sample was taken from a study of blood T cell repertoires in COVID-19. Study information: PBMCs, B-cell-depleted T cells, or T cells provided the cDNA or gDNA that made up the material.

The length of the CDR3 is 13 residues. Deletions cut 10 bases from V and 4 bases from J, with 11 bases between. CDR1 is LNHDA, CDR2 SQIVND, per germline (reference sequence). The method was immunoSEQ multiplex PCR; TCRdb's version includes in-frame clones alone and lacks a portion of them. The sample consists of about 210,000 clones, approximately 90% of them appearing once. This chain joins TRBV19 and TRBJ1-6, with a possible D match to TRBD1 (5 bases). The sequence was obtained from a man aged 35-49 years with acute or convalescent COVID-19. Material for sequencing was peripheral blood. The CDR3 nucleotides are TGTGCCAATAGGGGAGGGTATAATTCACCCCTCCACTTT. This translates into CANRGGYNSPLHF.